The 14 T cell receptor beta chains reported below all come from one sample, sequenced in a study of early T cells in non-severe SARS-CoV-2 infection. Each CDR3 protein is one row after TCRdb ran MiXCR on the 5' RACE reads. The table has some 70,000 distinct CDR3 sequences, about 9% seen once; the top ten hold 5.9%. Sequencing was done on a sample of whole blood. The receptor set was obtained from an adult who was a healthcare worker with PCR-confirmed SARS-CoV-2 infection or an uninfected control (not recorded which).

Ten or more counts support this clonotype. The V and J genes are TRBV5-4 and TRBJ2-5, with TRBD1 matching 10 bases. Trimming at V came to 0 bases and at J to 3 bases, leaving 2 bases not matched to a gene. The CDR3 has 15 residues. Germline assignment: CDR1 SGHNT and CDR2 YYREEE (reference sequence). CDR3 loop: CASSLVGTGEETQYF. For the CDR3, the DNA is TGTGCCAGCAGCTTGGTCGGGACAGGGGAAGAGACCCAGTACTTC. Drawing the rest from reference TRBV5-4 and TRBJ2-5, the complete variable domain is ETGVTQSPTHLIKTRGQQVTLRCSSQSGHNTVSWYQQALGQGPQFIFQYYREEENGRGNFPPRFSGLQFPNYSSELNVNALELDDSALYLCASSLVGTGEETQYFGPGTRLLVL.

This clonotype has a count of ten or more. The chain combines TRBV29-1 with TRBJ2-7, with 9 bases identical to TRBD1. Trimming at V came to 6 bases and at J to 5 bases, leaving 8 bases not matched to a gene. This CDR3 spans 13 amino acids. CDR1 is SQVTM and CDR2 is ANQGSEA in the germline V gene. CDR3 region: CSVAGTGPHEQYF. For the CDR3, the DNA is TGCAGCGTAGCCGGGACAGGGCCCCACGAGCAGTACTTC.

The chain couples TRBV3-1 to TRBJ1-2, with 7 bases aligning to TRBD1. Germline V gives CDR1 LGHDT, CDR2 YNNKEL (reference sequence). With 7 bases clipped from V and 4 bases from J, the junction kept 6 bases outside the gene matches. The CDR3 is made up of 13 amino acids. DNA of the CDR3: TGTGCCAGCAACCGACAGGGAAGCTATGGCTACACCTTC. As protein: CASNRQGSYGYTF. The whole variable domain, filled in from reference TRBV3-1 and TRBJ1-2, reads DTAVSQTPKYLVTQMGNDKSIKCEQNLGHDTMYWYKQDSKKFLKIMFSYNNKELIINETVPNRFSPKSPDKAHLNLHINSLELGDSAVYFCASNRQGSYGYTFGSGTRLTVV.

The chain employs TRBV19 and TRBJ1-6; D gene uncertain. Germline V gene lookup returns CDR1 LNHDA and CDR2 SQIVND (reference sequence). The CDR3 contains 17 residues. With 10 bases removed from V and 0 bases from J, the gap between germline ends came to 19 bases. In DNA form, the CDR3 reads TGTGCCACTAGAGACCGACCAGTGACCTCCTATAATTCACCCCTCCACTTT. The encoded protein is CATRDRPVTSYNSPLHF.

V usage is TRBV24-1 and J usage is TRBJ2-7; D is ambiguous. The CDR3 runs 12 residues. V was trimmed by 5 bases and J by 3 bases, leaving 7 bases between them. The germline V gene encodes CDR1 KGHDR and CDR2 SFDVKD. The CDR3 coding sequence is TGTGCCACCAGTGGGAAGAGCTACGAGCAGTACTTC. This codes for CATSGKSYEQYF.

This clonotype was found a few times. The chain employs TRBV10-3 and TRBJ2-3, with D maybe TRBD1 (6 bases). V was clipped by 2 bases and J by 0 bases, with 15 bases between them. Germline values: CDR1 ENHRY, CDR2 SYGVKD. This CDR3 has 17 residues. The CDR3 loop reads CAISEPSGVTSTDTQYF. Here the CDR3 DNA reads TGTGCCATCAGTGAGCCCTCAGGGGTGACTAGCACAGATACGCAGTATTTT.

The chain uses TRBV12-3 or TRBV12-4 and TRBJ1-5; TRBD1 aligns across 9 bases. This CDR3 has 16 residues. The V gene end was trimmed by 6 bases and the J gene end by 0 bases; junction bases not matched to a gene: 6. CDR3 region: CASSPTGGNSNQPQHF. The CDR3 nucleotides are TGTGCCAGCAGCCCGACAGGGGGGAATAGCAATCAGCCCCAGCATTTT.

This clonotype was recorded a few times. This chain's CDR3 is CATSTSKSSYEQYF. The CDR3 coding sequence is TGTGCCACCAGTACTAGCAAGTCCTCCTACGAGCAGTACTTC. The chain uses TRBV24-1 and TRBJ2-7, with TRBD2 as a possible D gene (6 bases). This CDR3 has 14 residues. Trimming took 6 bases from V and 0 from J, leaving 11 bases between them. Germline CDR1 is KGHDR and CDR2 is SFDVKD.

This clonotype has just one count. The chain carries TRBV4-2 and TRBJ2-3; D gene unclear. V gave up 0 bases and J gave up 7 bases, with 11 bases separating them. In germline, CDR1 is LGHNA, CDR2 YNFKEQ. There are 14 residues in the CDR3. The CDR3 loop reads CASSQERAENTQYF. The CDR3 DNA reads TGTGCCAGCAGCCAAGAACGGGCCGAGAATACGCAGTATTTT.

This clonotype was counted a few times. The genes are TRBV4-1 and TRBJ1-1; D is perhaps TRBD1 (6 bases). Germline assignment: CDR1 MGHRA and CDR2 YSYEKL. The ends were cut back, 3 bases at V and 0 bases at J, with 14 bases in the middle. This CDR3 region has 16 residues. The CDR3 reads CASSHPPGQMNTEAFF. CDR3 coding DNA: TGCGCCAGCAGCCATCCCCCCGGACAGATGAACACTGAAGCTTTCTTT.

The J gene is TRBJ2-2, the V gene TRBV7-2, with unresolved D. The CDR3 length is 15 residues. The germline gives CDR1 SGHTA, CDR2 FQGNSA. V lost 5 bases and J 5 bases, leaving 15 bases between the germline ends. The CDR3 reads CASSPRARGTGELFF. The CDR3 bases are TGTGCCAGCAGCCCGAGAGCCCGTGGGACCGGGGAGCTGTTTTTT.

At least ten counts were recorded for this clonotype. The genes are TRBV2 and TRBJ1-5; D perhaps matches TRBD1 (5 bases). This CDR3 is built from 13 residues. Germline V gives CDR1 SNHLY, CDR2 FYNNEI. V lost 7 bases and J 3 bases, leaving 10 bases between the germline ends. CDR3 DNA sequence: TGTGCCAGCAAAAAGGGGACCAATCAGCCCCAGCATTTT. Translated: CASKKGTNQPQHF.

Many counts were recorded for this clonotype. J is TRBJ2-3 and V is TRBV20-1; TRBD1 matches at 8 bases. V was clipped by 3 bases and J by 0 bases; unmatched bases: 8. CDR1 is DFQATT, CDR2 SNEGSKA, per germline (reference sequence). The CDR3 consists of 16 residues. CDR3 nucleotide sequence: TGCAGTGCTAGTGCCCTACAGGGGGGAAGCACAGATACGCAGTATTTT. Protein sequence: CSASALQGGSTDTQYF.

This chain links TRBV7-9 with TRBJ2-7, with D unresolved. Germline CDR1 SEHNR, CDR2 FQNEAQ (reference sequence). The CDR3 consists of 12 residues. Deletions cut 5 bases from V and 4 bases from J, with 9 bases between. In DNA form, the CDR3 reads TGTGCCAGCAGCCAGAACTTTTACGAGCAGTACTTC. Translation gives CASSQNFYEQYF. The full variable domain, in which reference TRBV7-9 and TRBJ2-7 provide the parts outside the CDR3, is DTGVSQNPRHKITKRGQNVTFRCDPISEHNRLYWYRQTLGQGPEFLTYFQNEAQLEKSRLLSDRFSAERPKGSFSTLEIQRTEQGDSAMYLCASSQNFYEQYFGPGTRLTVT.